The rows below give T cell receptor beta chains drawn from one sample of a study of human T cells and chemical hapten exposure. Each CDR3 protein gets one entry after TCRdb re-called the RACE reads with MiXCR. Altogether about 190,000 distinct CDR3 sequences are present, more than 20% being singletons, with the ten largest covering over 2%. This specimen consisted of whole blood, obtained in connection with sensitization to the hapten diphenylcyclopropenone (DPC). The receptors here all came from a woman in her forties with alopecia areata. Some clones in this sample may be carry-over from other donors' samples. Both conserved end residues are part of each CDR3. D genes are given only for firm matches. Rows may omit the clone size; those that give it use once, few, many or a size class.

d_gene: TRBD2
abundance: NA
v_gene: TRBV27
j_gene: TRBJ2-2
CDR3nt: TGTGCCAGCAGGGCGGGAGGATTAGCCGGGGAGCTGTTTTTT
CDR3aa: CASRAGGLAGELFF

d_gene: NA
abundance: few
v_gene: TRBV2
j_gene: TRBJ1-5
CDR3nt: TGTGCCAGCTCTAGGACGGAGGCGGTGAGCAATCAGCCCCAGCATTTT
CDR3aa: CASSRTEAVSNQPQHF

d_gene: NA
abundance: many
v_gene: TRBV2
j_gene: TRBJ2-7
CDR3nt: TGTGCCAGCGGCGCCCTTCTCTCCTACGAGCAGTACTTC
CDR3aa: CASGALLSYEQYF

d_gene: TRBD2
abundance: NA
v_gene: TRBV11-1
j_gene: TRBJ2-3
CDR3nt: TGTGCCAGCAGCTTAAAGCGGGAGGGCACAGATACGCAGTATTTT
CDR3aa: CASSLKREGTDTQYF

d_gene: NA
abundance: NA
v_gene: TRBV6-5
j_gene: TRBJ2-2
CDR3nt: TGTGCCAGCAGTTCGGGGGTAGCGGAGATACGCACCGGGGAGCTGTTTTTT
CDR3aa: CASSSGVAEIRTGELFF

d_gene: NA
abundance: many
v_gene: TRBV20-1
j_gene: TRBJ1-1
CDR3nt: TGCAGTGGAGTGAGACAGAGGAACACTGAAGCTTTCTTT
CDR3aa: CSGVRQRNTEAFF

d_gene: NA
abundance: NA
v_gene: TRBV6-4
j_gene: TRBJ2-6
CDR3nt: TGTGCCAGCAGTCGCAGGGGTGGCTCTGGGGCCAACGTCCTGACTTTC
CDR3aa: CASSRRGGSGANVLTF

d_gene: NA
abundance: NA
v_gene: TRBV7-2
j_gene: TRBJ2-3
CDR3nt: TGTGCCAGCAGCTTAGTATCCGCCCTGGCAGATACGCAGTATTTT
CDR3aa: CASSLVSALADTQYF

d_gene: NA
abundance: few
v_gene: TRBV28
j_gene: TRBJ1-2
CDR3nt: TGTGCCAGCAGTTTGGTCAGGCACTATGGCTACACCTTC
CDR3aa: CASSLVRHYGYTF

d_gene: TRBD2
abundance: NA
v_gene: TRBV5-5
j_gene: TRBJ2-7
CDR3nt: TGTGCCAGCAGCTTGAGGCCGGGACTAGCGTCCGAGCAGTACTTC
CDR3aa: CASSLRPGLASEQYF

d_gene: NA
abundance: few
v_gene: TRBV21-1
j_gene: TRBJ2-5
CDR3nt: TGTGCCAGCAGCGCTAAACCAGGGGGTTGGCCCGCGGTGGAGACCCAGTACTTC
CDR3aa: CASSAKPGGWPAVETQYF

d_gene: NA
abundance: few
v_gene: TRBV4-2
j_gene: TRBJ2-1
CDR3nt: TGTGCCAGCAGCTCCCATCCCGGACTGGAATTATATGAGCAGTTCTTC
CDR3aa: CASSSHPGLELYEQFF

d_gene: TRBD1
abundance: few
v_gene: TRBV7-2
j_gene: TRBJ1-1
CDR3nt: TGTGCCAGCAGCTTATCAGGGGGGGAAGCTTTCTTT
CDR3aa: CASSLSGGEAFF

d_gene: NA
abundance: few
v_gene: TRBV6-2/TRBV6-3
j_gene: TRBJ2-1
CDR3nt: TGTGCCAGCCAACGGATGGGATACAATGAGCAGTTCTTC
CDR3aa: CASQRMGYNEQFF

d_gene: NA
abundance: NA
v_gene: TRBV29-1
j_gene: TRBJ1-5
CDR3nt: TGCAGCGTAGGGGACGGTTTCAATCAGCCCCAGCATTTT
CDR3aa: CSVGDGFNQPQHF

d_gene: NA
abundance: few
v_gene: TRBV6-2/TRBV6-3
j_gene: TRBJ1-2
CDR3nt: TGTGCCAGCAGTTACTCAGACAGTCCAGCCTATGGCTACACCTTC
CDR3aa: CASSYSDSPAYGYTF

d_gene: TRBD1
abundance: NA
v_gene: TRBV27
j_gene: TRBJ2-7
CDR3nt: TGTGCCAGCAGTTTGACAGGGCTCCGATCCTACGAGCAGTACTTC
CDR3aa: CASSLTGLRSYEQYF

d_gene: TRBD2
abundance: NA
v_gene: TRBV2
j_gene: TRBJ2-1
CDR3nt: TGTGCCAGCAGGCCCACTAGCGGGATAACCCATGAGCAGTTCTTC
CDR3aa: CASRPTSGITHEQFF

d_gene: NA
abundance: few
v_gene: TRBV10-3
j_gene: TRBJ2-2
CDR3nt: TGTGCCATCAGGAAGGGGACGTCGAACACCGGGGAGCTGTTTTTT
CDR3aa: CAIRKGTSNTGELFF

d_gene: TRBD2
abundance: many
v_gene: TRBV28
j_gene: TRBJ2-7
CDR3nt: TGTGCCAGCAGTTTAGGCGGGAGGCGCTACGAGCAGTACTTC
CDR3aa: CASSLGGRRYEQYF

d_gene: NA
abundance: NA
v_gene: TRBV29-1
j_gene: TRBJ2-1
CDR3nt: TGCAGCGTTGAGGGGGCCTACAATGAGCAGTTCTTC
CDR3aa: CSVEGAYNEQFF

d_gene: TRBD2
abundance: few
v_gene: TRBV6-5
j_gene: TRBJ2-1
CDR3nt: TGTGCCAGCAGTTCCGGGACTAGTAAGAATGAGCAGTTCTTC
CDR3aa: CASSSGTSKNEQFF

d_gene: TRBD2
abundance: NA
v_gene: TRBV7-2
j_gene: TRBJ2-7
CDR3nt: TGTGCCAGCAGCTCCTCCGGGACTAGCGGGGGAGAGCAGTACTTC
CDR3aa: CASSSSGTSGGEQYF

d_gene: TRBD2
abundance: NA
v_gene: TRBV6-2/TRBV6-3
j_gene: TRBJ2-2
CDR3nt: TGTGCCAGCAGACGTACCGGGACTATAACCGGGGAGCTGTTTTTT
CDR3aa: CASRRTGTITGELFF

d_gene: NA
abundance: NA
v_gene: TRBV9
j_gene: TRBJ2-1
CDR3nt: TGTGCCAGCAGCCCCGGGGCTAGTCTCCATGAGCAGTTCTTC
CDR3aa: CASSPGASLHEQFF

d_gene: NA
abundance: NA
v_gene: TRBV19
j_gene: TRBJ1-2
CDR3nt: TGTGCCAGTAGTATTCTATCCAACTATGGCTACACCTTC
CDR3aa: CASSILSNYGYTF

d_gene: NA
abundance: NA
v_gene: TRBV5-1
j_gene: TRBJ2-6
CDR3nt: TGCGCCAGCAGCGATTCATTGGCTGGGGCCAACGTCCTGACTTTC
CDR3aa: CASSDSLAGANVLTF

d_gene: NA
abundance: once
v_gene: TRBV7-8
j_gene: TRBJ1-4
CDR3nt: TGTGCCAGCAGCTCTAGGACAGATGAAAAACTGTTTTTT
CDR3aa: CASSSRTDEKLFF

d_gene: TRBD2
abundance: NA
v_gene: TRBV5-4
j_gene: TRBJ2-1
CDR3nt: TGTGCCAGCAGCTTGGTGTTCGTAGCGGGAGTTAATGAGCAGTTCTTC
CDR3aa: CASSLVFVAGVNEQFF

d_gene: TRBD1
abundance: few
v_gene: TRBV24-1
j_gene: TRBJ2-1
CDR3nt: TGTGCCACCAGTGATTGGACAGGGGGACAGTTCTTC
CDR3aa: CATSDWTGGQFF

d_gene: TRBD1
abundance: NA
v_gene: TRBV18
j_gene: TRBJ2-7
CDR3nt: TGTGCCAGCTCACCACCCGTGTTCGGGACAGCATCCTACGAGCAGTACTTC
CDR3aa: CASSPPVFGTASYEQYF

d_gene: TRBD1
abundance: few
v_gene: TRBV7-9
j_gene: TRBJ1-2
CDR3nt: TGTGCCAGCAGCTTGTCGACAGGGAACTATGGCTACACCTTC
CDR3aa: CASSLSTGNYGYTF

d_gene: NA
abundance: few
v_gene: TRBV2
j_gene: TRBJ2-1
CDR3nt: TGTGCCAGCAGTGAAGATGTACGAGCGCGTGAGCAGTTCTTC
CDR3aa: CASSEDVRAREQFF

d_gene: NA
abundance: NA
v_gene: TRBV6-5
j_gene: TRBJ1-5
CDR3nt: TGTGCCAGCAGTTATCAGGGCAACCATCAGCCCCAGCATTTT
CDR3aa: CASSYQGNHQPQHF

d_gene: NA
abundance: few
v_gene: TRBV4-2
j_gene: TRBJ1-1
CDR3nt: TGTGCCAGCAGCCAAGAGTCAGGAATGAACACTGAAGCTTTCTTT
CDR3aa: CASSQESGMNTEAFF

d_gene: NA
abundance: few
v_gene: TRBV20-1
j_gene: TRBJ1-1
CDR3nt: TGCAGTGCTAGACGCCCACGAGAAGCTTTCTTT
CDR3aa: CSARRPREAFF

d_gene: TRBD1
abundance: once
v_gene: TRBV20-1
j_gene: TRBJ1-2
CDR3nt: TGCAGTGCTAGAGTGGGGACAGGAGCTAACTATGGCTACACCTTC
CDR3aa: CSARVGTGANYGYTF

d_gene: NA
abundance: NA
v_gene: TRBV10-3
j_gene: TRBJ2-2
CDR3nt: TGTGCCATCAGATTCGGCACGAACACCGGGGAGCTGTTTTTT
CDR3aa: CAIRFGTNTGELFF

d_gene: NA
abundance: few
v_gene: TRBV6-5
j_gene: TRBJ1-1
CDR3nt: TGTGCCAGCAGTTACGGACAGTTGGGGGCTCGGAACACTGAAGCTTTCTTT
CDR3aa: CASSYGQLGARNTEAFF

d_gene: TRBD2
abundance: once
v_gene: TRBV4-3
j_gene: TRBJ2-3
CDR3nt: TGCGCCAGCAGCCAAGCGCGTCGAGGGACTAGCGGGAGAAGCACAGATACGCAGTATTTT
CDR3aa: CASSQARRGTSGRSTDTQYF

d_gene: NA
abundance: NA
v_gene: TRBV12-3/TRBV12-4
j_gene: TRBJ1-3
CDR3nt: TGTGCTCAGAGGGACTATCAAGGAAACACCATATATTTT
CDR3aa: CAQRDYQGNTIYF

d_gene: NA
abundance: few
v_gene: TRBV3-1
j_gene: TRBJ2-7
CDR3nt: TGTGCCAGCAGCCAAGTCTGGGGCCCTTACTACGAGCAGTACTTC
CDR3aa: CASSQVWGPYYEQYF